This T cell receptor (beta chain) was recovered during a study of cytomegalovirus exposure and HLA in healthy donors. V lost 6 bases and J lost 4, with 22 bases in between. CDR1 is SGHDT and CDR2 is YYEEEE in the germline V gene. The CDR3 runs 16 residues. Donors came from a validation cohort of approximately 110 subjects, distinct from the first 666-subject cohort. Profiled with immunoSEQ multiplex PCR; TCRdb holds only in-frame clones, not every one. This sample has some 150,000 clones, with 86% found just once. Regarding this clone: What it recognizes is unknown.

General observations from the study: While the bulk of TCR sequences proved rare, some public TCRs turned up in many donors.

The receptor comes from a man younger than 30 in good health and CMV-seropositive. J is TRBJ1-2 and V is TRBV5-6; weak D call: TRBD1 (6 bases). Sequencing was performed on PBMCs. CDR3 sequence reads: CASTNSRGQGFYGYTF. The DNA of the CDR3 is TGTGCCAGCACCAATTCCAGGGGCCAGGGGTTCTATGGCTACACCTTC.